Listed here is a single TCR beta chain. Its antigen is not known. Data came from immunoSEQ multiplex PCR; TCRdb stores just in-frame clones and leaves some out. The sample records some 120,000 clones, roughly 86% being singletons. This sample is drawn from a study of cytomegalovirus exposure and HLA in healthy donors. The germline gives CDR1 SNHLY, CDR2 FYNNEI. V shed 7 bases, J shed 1 base, and the junction held 3 bases outside the gene matches. The CDR3 loop spans 15 amino acids. General study findings and limits: It was confirmed in vitro that a few of the CMV-associated chains were specific for CMV antigens. Among TCR beta chains, those listed as cytomegalovirus-associated numbered over 150.

The source of this sequence is a man in his thirties or forties in good health and CMV-seronegative. V and J are TRBV2 and TRBJ2-5, with 13 bases matching TRBD2. The sequencing input was PBMCs. For the CDR3, the DNA is TGTGCCAGCAAAGGACTAGCGGGGGCCCAAGAGACCCAGTACTTC. Protein product: CASKGLAGAQETQYF.